These 10 T cell receptor beta chains originate from one sample sequenced in a study of vaccination and CD4 T cells after COVID-19. TCRdb used MiXCR to reprocess the PCR reads, holding one entry per CDR3 protein. The sample includes tens of thousands of distinct CDR3 sequences, about 54% of them seen just once. The specimen comprised CD4+ T cells from blood, sampled before SARS-CoV-2 vaccination. These receptors were taken from a human donor who had recovered from COVID-19.

V usage is TRBV6-1 and J usage is TRBJ2-3; no definite D call. The CDR3 is made up of 14 amino acids. Germline loops: CDR1 MNHNS, CDR2 SASEGT. The CDR3 DNA reads TGTGCTATTAGTTCACTACCTAACACAGATACGCAGTATTTT. Translated, it gives CAISSLPNTDTQYF.

J is TRBJ2-5 and V is TRBV30, with D unclear. Germline assignment: CDR1 GTSNPN and CDR2 SVGIG (reference sequence). Between the trimmed V and J ends, which lost 3 bases and 4 bases, there was a span of 9 bases. CDR3 length: 12 residues. CDR3 residues: CAWSPYRETQYF. The CDR3 coding sequence is TGTGCCTGGAGCCCCTATCGAGAGACCCAGTACTTC.

This clonotype has only a few counts. The chain employs TRBV18 and TRBJ2-7, with a possible D match to TRBD2 (5 bases). Germline V lookup: CDR1 KGHSH, CDR2 LQKENI. Trimming took 2 bases from V and 3 from J, leaving 14 bases between them. The length of the CDR3 is 15 residues. CDR3 loop: CASSPDTRAGYEQYF. In DNA, the CDR3 is TGTGCCAGCTCACCAGATACGCGGGCTGGCTACGAGCAGTACTTC. Full variable domain (missing parts from reference TRBV18 and TRBJ2-7): NAGVMQNPRHLVRRRGQEARLRCSPMKGHSHVYWYRQLPEEGLKFMVYLQKENIIDESGMPKERFSAEFPKEGPSILRIQQVVRGDSAAYFCASSPDTRAGYEQYFGPGTRLTVT.

The chain carries TRBV10-1 and TRBJ2-7; D uncertain. The V and J ends lost 0 bases and 5 bases respectively, with 11 bases between them. CDR3 length: 14 residues. Germline CDR1 and CDR2: WNHNN and SYGVQD (reference sequence). In DNA form, the CDR3 reads TGCGCCAGCAGTGAGTCTGGTGGGGTGAACGAGCAGTACTTC. Amino acids: CASSESGGVNEQYF.

The table lists this clonotype with a few counts. The chain is built from TRBV6-1 and TRBJ2-1; 8 bases are shared with TRBD2. In germline, CDR1 is MNHNS, CDR2 SASEGT. The trim removed 0 bases at V and 3 bases at J, leaving 4 bases unmatched. CDR3 size: 16 residues. CDR3 amino acids: CASSEASGLVYNEQFF. In DNA, the CDR3 is TGTGCCAGCAGTGAAGCTTCGGGACTAGTCTACAATGAGCAGTTCTTC.

Only one count was recorded for this clonotype. The chain joins TRBV18 to TRBJ2-7; no reliable D call. The V gene's germline CDR1 is KGHSH and CDR2 LQKENI. The length of the CDR3 is 11 residues. V was shortened by 6 bases and J by 6 bases, with 9 bases between the two germline ends. The CDR3: CASSTGVEQYF. Written as DNA, the CDR3 is TGTGCCAGCTCCACCGGAGTCGAGCAGTACTTC.

The genes are TRBV6-1 and TRBJ2-2; no definite D call. V was clipped by 6 bases and J by 0 bases, with 11 bases between them. Germline V gene lookup returns CDR1 MNHNS and CDR2 SASEGT. This CDR3 contains 15 residues. The CDR3 DNA sequence: TGTGCCAGCAGAAAACCCCTTTCGAACACCGGGGAGCTGTTTTTT. It yields the protein CASRKPLSNTGELFF.

V is TRBV20-1 and J is TRBJ2-1; the D is unclear. The CDR3 spans 14 residues. Trimming left V 6 bases short and J 2 bases short, with 14 bases between. The V gene's germline CDR1 is DFQATT and CDR2 SNEGSKA (reference sequence). The CDR3 DNA sequence: TGCAGTGCCCTTCCGGCAATCACCTACAATGAGCAGTTCTTC. This sequence encodes CSALPAITYNEQFF.

The chain has TRBV14 and TRBJ2-3; the D is unclear. V was pared by 2 bases and J by 0 bases, with 9 bases between. The CDR3 has 15 residues. The germline CDR1 and CDR2 sequences are SGHDN and FVKESK. DNA of the CDR3: TGTGCCAGCAGCCAACAAACCGGGAGCACAGATACGCAGTATTTT. Protein sequence: CASSQQTGSTDTQYF.

The V call is TRBV11-2, the J call TRBJ2-3, with no clear D. Germline V gene sequence: CDR1 SGHAT, CDR2 FQNNGV. The CDR3 is made up of 12 amino acids. Trimming left V 7 bases short and J 8 bases short, with 13 bases between. CDR3 DNA: TGTGCCAGCATCGGACGGGCAGTTACGCAGTATTTT. It specifies CASIGRAVTQYF.